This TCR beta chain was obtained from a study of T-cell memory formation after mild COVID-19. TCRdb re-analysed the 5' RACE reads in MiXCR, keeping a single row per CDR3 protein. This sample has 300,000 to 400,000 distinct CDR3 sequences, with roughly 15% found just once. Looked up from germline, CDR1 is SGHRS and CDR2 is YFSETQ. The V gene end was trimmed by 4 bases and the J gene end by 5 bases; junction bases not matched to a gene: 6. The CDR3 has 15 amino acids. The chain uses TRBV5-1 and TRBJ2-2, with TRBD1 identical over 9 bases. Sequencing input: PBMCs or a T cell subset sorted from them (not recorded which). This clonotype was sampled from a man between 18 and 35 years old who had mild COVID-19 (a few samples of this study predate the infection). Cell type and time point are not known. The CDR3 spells CASSPGQGITGELFF. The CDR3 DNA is TGCGCCAGCAGCCCGGGACAGGGTATTACCGGGGAGCTGTTTTTT.